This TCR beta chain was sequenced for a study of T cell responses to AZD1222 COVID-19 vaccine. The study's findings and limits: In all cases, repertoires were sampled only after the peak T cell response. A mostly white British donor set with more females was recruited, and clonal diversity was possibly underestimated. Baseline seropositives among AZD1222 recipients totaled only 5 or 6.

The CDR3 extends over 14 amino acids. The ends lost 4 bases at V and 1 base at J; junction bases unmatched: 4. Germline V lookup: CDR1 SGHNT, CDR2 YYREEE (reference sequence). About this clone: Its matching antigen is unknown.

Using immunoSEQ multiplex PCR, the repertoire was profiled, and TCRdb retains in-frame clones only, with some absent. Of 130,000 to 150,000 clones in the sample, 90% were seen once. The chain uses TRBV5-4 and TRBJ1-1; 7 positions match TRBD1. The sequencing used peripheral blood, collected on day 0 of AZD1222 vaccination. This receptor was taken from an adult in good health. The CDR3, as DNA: TGTGCCAGCAGCCCCCGACAGGGGAACACTGAAGCTTTCTTT. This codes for CASSPRQGNTEAFF.